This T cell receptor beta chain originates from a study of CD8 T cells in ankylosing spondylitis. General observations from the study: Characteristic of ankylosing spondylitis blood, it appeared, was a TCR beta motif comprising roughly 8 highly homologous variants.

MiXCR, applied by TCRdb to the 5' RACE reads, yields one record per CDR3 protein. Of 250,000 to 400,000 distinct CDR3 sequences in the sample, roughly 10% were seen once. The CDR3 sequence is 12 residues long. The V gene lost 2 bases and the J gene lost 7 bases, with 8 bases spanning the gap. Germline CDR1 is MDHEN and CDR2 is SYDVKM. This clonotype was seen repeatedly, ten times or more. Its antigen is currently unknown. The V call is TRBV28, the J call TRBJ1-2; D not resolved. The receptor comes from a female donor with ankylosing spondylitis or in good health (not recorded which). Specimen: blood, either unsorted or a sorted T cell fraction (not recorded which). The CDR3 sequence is CASSLPGSGYTF. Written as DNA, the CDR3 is TGTGCCAGCAGTTTACCGGGGTCTGGCTACACCTTC.